Here is one T cell receptor beta chain with its context. The table came from immunoSEQ multiplex PCR; TCRdb's copy has only in-frame clones and leaves some out. The data hold a few hundred thousand clones, with more than 85% observed a single time. This entry comes from a study of blood T cell repertoires in COVID-19. Turning to the study itself: T cells, B-cell-depleted T cells, or PBMCs supplied cDNA or gDNA.

The CDR3 totals 15 residues. CDR1 MGHDK and CDR2 SYGVNS come from the germline V gene. V lost 2 bases, J lost 3 bases, and 12 bases lay in between. The sample comprised peripheral blood. This clonotype originated in a man in his fifties or sixties with acute or convalescent COVID-19. This chain joins TRBV25-1 and TRBJ2-3, with no clear D. The CDR3 DNA reads TGTGCCAGCAGTGAAACGAAAGCCGTTACAGATACGCAGTATTTT. Translated, it gives CASSETKAVTDTQYF.